These 25 T cell receptor beta chains share one sample of origin, sequenced in a study of long-term antiretroviral therapy in people with HIV. The assay used was immunoSEQ (version v3.0), run at survey level. Some clones are missing from TCRdb's copy, which holds only in-frame ones; the method was immunoSEQ multiplex PCR. There are 25,000 to 35,000 clones in the sample; 80% to 90% occur only once, and 3.6% lies in the top ten. The input for sequencing was unsorted PBMCs, taken 1.8 years after starting antiretroviral therapy. All receptors derive from a woman between 18 and 30 years old with HIV.

The count of this clone is one. The V call is TRBV19, the J call TRBJ2-2, with D tentatively TRBD1 (5 bases). This CDR3 is built from 15 residues. V was shortened by 1 base and J by 3 bases, with 9 bases between the two germline ends. Germline CDR1 and CDR2: LNHDA and SQIVND (reference sequence). CDR3 in amino acids: CASSIVDRHTGELFF. DNA of the CDR3: TGTGCCAGTAGTATAGTAGACAGACACACCGGGGAGCTGTTTTTT.

V gene TRBV9 combines with J gene TRBJ1-4; a possible D gene is TRBD1 (6 bases). V lost 1 base to trimming and J lost 10 bases, with 11 bases between them. The length of the CDR3 is 13 residues. Germline CDR1 reads SGDLS; CDR2 reads YYNGEE. For the CDR3, the DNA is TGTGCCAGCAGCGTACAGGGGTCGGGAAAACTGTTTTTT. Amino acid sequence: CASSVQGSGKLFF.

The chain carries TRBV5-4 and TRBJ2-1, with 15 bases that match TRBD2. V shed 4 bases, J shed 9 bases, and the junction held 11 bases outside the gene matches. Germline CDR1 SGHNT, CDR2 YYREEE (reference sequence). CDR3 length equals 17 residues. The CDR3 is CASSSGTSGRLDGEQFF. The DNA of the CDR3 is TGTGCCAGCAGCAGCGGGACTAGCGGGAGGCTGGACGGTGAGCAGTTCTTC.

The CDR3 nucleotides read TGTGCCAGTAGTATAGGGACAGGGGGCGACTCCATCTATGGCTACACCTTC. Translated: CASSIGTGGDSIYGYTF. This chain links TRBV19 with TRBJ1-2, with 11 bases aligning to TRBD1. The ends lost 1 base at V and 4 bases at J; junction bases unmatched: 8. The germline CDR1 and CDR2 sequences are LNHDA and SQIVND (reference sequence). The CDR3 is 17 residues long. Full variable domain (rest looked up from reference TRBV19 and TRBJ1-2): DGGITQSPKYLFRKEGQNVTLSCEQNLNHDAMYWYRQDPGQGLRLIYYSQIVNDFQKGDIAEGYSVSREKKESFPLTVTSAQKNPTAFYLCASSIGTGGDSIYGYTFGSGTRLTVV.

The chain employs TRBV6-1 and TRBJ2-1, with D possibly being TRBD2 (6 bases). CDR1 and CDR2 from the germline V gene are MNHNS and SASEGT. Trimming shortened V by 5 bases and J by 9 bases, and 8 bases separated the two germline ends. This CDR3 is built from 11 residues. CDR3 DNA: TGTGCCAGCAGTCGGGACTTTGAGCAGTTCTTC. This sequence encodes CASSRDFEQFF.

This clone was picked up one time. J is TRBJ2-7 and V is TRBV7-8; 10 nucleotides line up with TRBD2. This CDR3 has 16 residues. The V gene end was trimmed by 1 base and the J gene end by 0 bases; junction bases not matched to a gene: 3. Germline loops: CDR1 SGHVS, CDR2 FQNEAQ. The DNA of the CDR3 is TGTGCCAGCAGCTTAGGGTCTAGCGGGAGCTCCTACGAGCAGTACTTC. It codes for CASSLGSSGSSYEQYF. The whole variable domain, remainder taken from reference TRBV7-8 and TRBJ2-7, is GAGVSQSPRYKVAKRGQDVALRCDPISGHVSLFWYQQALGQGPEFLTYFQNEAQLDKSGLPSDRFFAERPEGSVSTLKIQRTQQEDSAVYLCASSLGSSGSSYEQYFGPGTRLTVT.

This chain connects TRBV9 to TRBJ2-1; 7 bases are a match to TRBD1. Trimming at V came to 3 bases and at J to 0 bases, leaving 9 bases not matched to a gene. Germline loops: CDR1 SGDLS, CDR2 YYNGEE. CDR3 length: 17 residues. The CDR3 DNA sequence: TGTGCCAGCAGCGACAGGACCCGGGACAGCTCCTACAATGAGCAGTTCTTC. Translating gives CASSDRTRDSSYNEQFF.

This sequence joins TRBV5-1 and TRBJ2-5; possible D gene TRBD1, 5 bases. The ends were cut back, 4 bases at V and 2 bases at J, with 15 bases in the middle. Germline values: CDR1 SGHRS, CDR2 YFSETQ. This CDR3 region has 15 residues. CDR3 amino acids: CASSADSTRQETQYF. The CDR3 DNA is TGCGCCAGCAGCGCAGACAGTACAAGACAAGAGACCCAGTACTTC.

The rearrangement links TRBV7-2 to TRBJ2-1, with D possibly matching TRBD2 (5 bases). V was trimmed by 3 bases and J by 4 bases, leaving 16 bases between them. The germline V gene encodes CDR1 SGHTA and CDR2 FQGNSA. This CDR3 contains 16 residues. CDR3 DNA: TGTGCCAGCAGCTTGCGAGCGGTCTTGGGGTACAATGAGCAGTTCTTC. Amino acid sequence: CASSLRAVLGYNEQFF.

The chain employs TRBV27 and TRBJ2-3; the match to TRBD2 covers 9 bases. Losses at the gene ends were 4 bases for V and 2 bases for J; bases not matched to a gene: 16. The CDR3 is 19 residues long. Germline CDR1 MNHEY, CDR2 SMNVEV (reference sequence). For the CDR3, the DNA is TGTGCCAGCAGTTCGGGCGCTAGCGGGAATTGGGATCTCACAGATACGCAGTATTTT. Translation gives CASSSGASGNWDLTDTQYF.

This clone is a singleton in its sample. Other DNA sequences in the same sample also yield this CDR3. This chain joins TRBV10-3 and TRBJ1-4; D remains unclear. The CDR3 loop spans 13 amino acids. The germline CDR1 and CDR2 sequences are ENHRY and SYGVKD. V was cut by 7 bases and J by 0 bases, with 6 bases left in between. CDR3 in DNA: TGTGCCATCAAGGCCGCAACTAATGAAAAACTGTTTTTT. It codes for CAIKAATNEKLFF.

This clone has just a few counts. The V and J genes are TRBV28 and TRBJ1-5; D unclear. The CDR3 consists of 9 residues. Germline V lookup: CDR1 MDHEN, CDR2 SYDVKM. Trimming shortened V by 7 bases and J by 5 bases, and 0 bases separated the two germline ends. The DNA of the CDR3 is TGTGCCAGCAATCAGCCCCAGCATTTT. Protein sequence: CASNQPQHF.

This chain links TRBV5-1 with TRBJ2-1; 7 positions agree with TRBD2. The V segment lost 1 base and the J segment 2 bases; nucleotides outside the gene matches: 3. CDR3 size: 15 residues. Germline V CDR1 and CDR2: SGHRS, YFSETQ. The CDR3 spells CASSLTSATYNEQFF. DNA for the CDR3: TGCGCCAGCAGCTTGACTAGCGCCACCTACAATGAGCAGTTCTTC.

The gene calls are TRBV6-5 and TRBJ1-3, with D maybe TRBD1 (5 bases). Germline loops: CDR1 MNHEY, CDR2 SVGAGI. The CDR3 runs 15 residues. V was shortened by 4 bases and J by 1 base, with 11 bases between the two germline ends. CDR3 nucleotide sequence: TGTGCCAGCAGTTGGGACTCCAGTTCTGGAAACACCATATATTTT. Its translation: CASSWDSSSGNTIYF.

The J gene is TRBJ1-5, the V gene TRBV6-4; D possibly corresponds to TRBD1 (5 bases). The CDR3 is 17 residues long. V was shortened by 0 bases and J by 2 bases, with 14 bases between the two germline ends. Germline loops: CDR1 MRHNA, CDR2 SNTAGT. CDR3 amino acids: CASSDSGGLHGNQPQHF. Written as DNA, the CDR3 is TGTGCCAGCAGTGACTCTGGGGGACTTCACGGCAATCAGCCCCAGCATTTT.

The chain is built from TRBV11-2 and TRBJ2-7, with 13 bases matching TRBD2. After removal of 4 bases from V and 3 bases from J, the junction contained 3 bases not matched to a gene. Germline V CDR1 and CDR2: SGHAT, FQNNGV. This CDR3 is 15 amino acids long. The CDR3 is CASSSGLAGVYEQYF. CDR3 in DNA: TGTGCCAGCAGCTCCGGACTAGCGGGAGTCTACGAGCAGTACTTC.

J is TRBJ2-1 and V is TRBV4-3; D is possibly TRBD1 or TRBD2 (5 bases each). The CDR3 totals 16 residues. Between the trimmed V and J ends, which lost 0 bases and 4 bases, there was a span of 13 bases. Germline CDR1 is LGHNA and CDR2 is YSLEER. The CDR3 here is CASSQDPRGWYNEQFF. CDR3 DNA: TGCGCCAGCAGCCAAGATCCGAGGGGATGGTACAATGAGCAGTTCTTC.

This clone was seen only once. The chain couples TRBV5-8 to TRBJ1-2, with D perhaps matching TRBD1 (5 bases). The V end was cut by 7 bases, the J end by 6 bases, with 25 bases between. Germline CDR1 is SGHTS and CDR2 is YDEGEE. The CDR3 extends over 16 amino acids. DNA for the CDR3: TGTGCCAGCCTACCCCGCGTCAGGGTAAACCGGGATGGCTACACCTTC. Translation: CASLPRVRVNRDGYTF.

The rearrangement joins TRBV10-2 to TRBJ2-1; D not resolved. CDR1 is WSHSY and CDR2 is SAAADI in the germline V gene. V was pared by 5 bases and J by 7 bases, with 12 bases between. This CDR3 is built from 13 residues. CDR3 nucleotides: TGCGCCAGCAGTTCCGTGAACTCTAATGAGCAGTTCTTC. The encoded protein is CASSSVNSNEQFF.

The rearrangement uses TRBV27 and TRBJ1-4; D possibly corresponds to TRBD1 (6 bases). Trimming removed 1 base from V and 7 bases from J, with 10 bases in between. The CDR3 extends over 14 amino acids. Germline CDR1 reads MNHEY; CDR2 reads SMNVEV (reference sequence). CDR3 region: CASSLFGGGEKLFF. The DNA for the CDR3 is TGTGCCAGCAGTTTATTCGGGGGCGGTGAAAAACTGTTTTTT.

The V and J genes are TRBV6-5 and TRBJ2-5, with D possibly being TRBD2 (7 bases). V was shortened by 0 bases and J by 5 bases, with 10 bases between the two germline ends. Germline V gene data show CDR1 as MNHEY and CDR2 as SVGAGI. This CDR3 has 14 residues. CDR3 nucleotides: TGTGCCAGCAGTTACTCCGGGGGGCGGGAGACCCAGTACTTC. This encodes CASSYSGGRETQYF.

The chain combines TRBV2 with TRBJ1-4; D is undetermined. Per the germline V gene, CDR1 is SNHLY and CDR2 is FYNNEI. V lost 3 bases and J lost 0, with 5 bases in between. The CDR3 totals 14 residues. The CDR3 DNA follows: TGTGCCAGCAGTGACCAAGCAACTAATGAAAAACTGTTTTTT. This sequence encodes CASSDQATNEKLFF.

This chain uses TRBV5-5 with TRBJ2-1; no definite D call. Per germline, CDR1 SGHKS and CDR2 YYEKEE (reference sequence). Deletions cut 0 bases from V and 2 bases from J, with 6 bases between. The CDR3 length is 14 residues. CDR3 coding DNA: TGTGCCAGCAGCTTGGAAGCAACCTACAATGAGCAGTTCTTC. This sequence encodes CASSLEATYNEQFF.

This clone was recorded a few times. The CDR3 sequence: CASGWSYEQYF. The CDR3 DNA is TGTGCCAGCGGGTGGTCCTACGAGCAGTACTTC. The chain has TRBV5-8 and TRBJ2-7; D gene unclear. With 7 bases removed from V and 1 base from J, the gap between germline ends came to 6 bases. The CDR3 sequence is 11 residues long. The germline V gene encodes CDR1 SGHTS and CDR2 YDEGEE.

The gene calls are TRBV7-2 and TRBJ2-1; 9 positions agree with TRBD2. CDR1 SGHTA and CDR2 FQGNSA come from the germline V gene. This CDR3 contains 16 residues. V lost 2 bases and J lost 8; bases outside the gene matches: 10. The DNA of the CDR3 is TGTGCCAGCAGCTTAAGGGTGGCGGGAGGGCCCTATGAGCAGTTCTTC. Translated: CASSLRVAGGPYEQFF.